The text below deals with one TCR beta chain. The antigen is undetermined. This entry is derived from a study of T cell responses to AZD1222 COVID-19 vaccine. Study details: Second-dose timings of about 4 or about 12 weeks were pooled.

The germline V gene encodes CDR1 SGHAT and CDR2 FQNNGV. Trimming stripped 1 base from V and 0 bases from J, with 7 bases between. This CDR3 contains 15 residues. Whole-study results and caveats: Among those given AZD1222, only five or six were seropositive at baseline. Of spike-specific TCRs, nearly half reportedly target regions left unmutated in variants.

Clones were sequenced by immunoSEQ multiplex PCR, and TCRdb holds only the in-frame ones, with some missing. This repertoire shows about 140,000 clones, roughly 90% found once; its top ten account for about 2.7%. The receptor's source is an adult in good health. Sequencing was performed on peripheral blood, taken on day 0 of AZD1222 vaccination. V and J are TRBV11-2 and TRBJ2-1; D call uncertain. DNA for the CDR3: TGTGCCAGCAGCTTAGCGGCTAGCTCCTACAATGAGCAGTTCTTC. Translation: CASSLAASSYNEQFF.